This T cell receptor beta chain stems from a study of beta chain features in type 1 diabetes. Study findings and constraints: There was a moderate but significant shortening of TCRB CDR3s in all four CD4+ subsets of Type 1 diabetes patients.

V was pared by 5 bases and J by 3 bases, with 10 bases between. Germline assignment: CDR1 GTSNPN and CDR2 SVGIG (reference sequence). This CDR3 region has 13 residues. TCRB transcripts that were expressed got sequenced, as all of the isolated RNA had been reverse transcribed. Sequenced by immunoSEQ multiplex PCR; TCRdb stores in-frame clones only, minus some. This sample has more than 550,000 clones, with 11% to 15% found just once. The table lists this clone with a few counts. As yet, its antigen is unknown. Sequencing was carried out using naive CD4+ T cells from blood. This clonotype was obtained from a man aged 18 to 30 with type 1 diabetes. The chain combines TRBV30 with TRBJ2-2; D unresolved. This CDR3 is CAWYGGDTGELFF. The DNA for the CDR3 is TGTGCCTGGTACGGCGGCGACACCGGGGAGCTGTTTTTT.